The 30 T cell receptor beta chains presented below share a single source sample, sequenced in a study of CD4 T cell repertoires in COVID-19. Repertoires were generated with immunoSEQ multiplex PCR, while TCRdb's copy carries only in-frame clones and drops some. The table shows about 25,000 clones, with 93% occurring only once. Sequencing was done directly on freshly isolated, uncultured memory T cells. The sequenced sample was circulating follicular helper CD4+ T cells (cTfh) from blood, obtained before the COVID-19 pandemic. These receptors were collected from a human donor who had COVID-19.

CDR3 nucleotide sequence: TGTGCCAGCAGCTTAAGCAGGGGGAACTATGGCTACACCTTC. Translated, it gives CASSLSRGNYGYTF. The V and J genes are TRBV7-2 and TRBJ1-2; 7 positions match TRBD1. CDR1 and CDR2 from the germline V gene are SGHTA and FQGNSA. This CDR3 contains 14 residues. Germline trimming cut 2 bases from V and 2 bases from J; bases unmatched to any gene: 2. The full variable domain, completed using reference TRBV7-2 and TRBJ1-2, is GAGVSQSPSNKVTEKGKDVELRCDPISGHTALYWYRQSLGQGLEFLIYFQGNSAPDKSGLPSDRFSAERTGGSVSTLTIQRTQQEDSAVYLCASSLSRGNYGYTFGSGTRLTVV.

The CDR3 protein is CAIQSEGSKLFF. CDR3 DNA: TGTGCCATCCAGTCAGAGGGATCTAAACTGTTTTTT. The chain uses TRBV10-3 and TRBJ1-4; D is undetermined. This CDR3 spans 12 amino acids. Germline V CDR1 and CDR2: ENHRY, SYGVKD. V lost 8 bases, J lost 11 bases, and 15 bases lay in between.

V and J are TRBV14 and TRBJ2-7, with no clear D. Germline values: CDR1 SGHDN, CDR2 FVKESK. The CDR3 has 13 residues. Trimming cost V 0 bases and J 7 bases, with 10 bases left between them. The CDR3 sequence is CASSQESSREQYF. The CDR3 nucleotides are TGTGCCAGCAGCCAAGAAAGCTCTAGAGAGCAGTACTTC.

This clone was seen a single time. The chain recombines TRBV7-6 with TRBJ2-5; D might be TRBD2 (7 bases). The CDR3 has 14 residues. Germline CDR1 SGHVS, CDR2 FNYEAQ. V was pared by 0 bases and J by 5 bases, with 10 bases between. The CDR3 sequence: CASSLAGGPETQYF. The CDR3 DNA reads TGTGCCAGCAGCTTAGCGGGGGGGCCGGAGACCCAGTACTTC.

This clone was observed once. CDR3: CASRMDRGQGTYGYTF. The CDR3 DNA follows: TGTGCCAGCAGGATGGACCGGGGACAGGGGACTTATGGCTACACCTTC. The chain combines TRBV27 with TRBJ1-2, with 10 positions matching TRBD1. The junction had 12 bases not matched to a gene; V was cut back by 6 bases and J by 5 bases. CDR3 length equals 16 residues. Germline V CDR1 and CDR2: MNHEY, SMNVEV (reference sequence).

This chain links TRBV18 with TRBJ2-3; 7 nucleotides agree with TRBD2. V was clipped by 3 bases and J by 3 bases; unmatched bases: 9. Germline V gene data show CDR1 as KGHSH and CDR2 as LQKENI. The CDR3 spans 16 residues. CDR3 region: CASSPPRGEGTDTQYF. The CDR3 region has the DNA TGTGCCAGCTCACCCCCTCGAGGGGAGGGAACAGATACGCAGTATTTT.

This chain uses TRBV9 with TRBJ1-3, with D tentatively TRBD1 (5 bases). Trimming stripped 4 bases from V and 11 bases from J, with 31 bases between. CDR1 is SGDLS and CDR2 is YYNGEE in the germline V gene. The CDR3 has 18 amino acids. CDR3 residues: CASSLSSARTSGGYAIYF. CDR3 nucleotide sequence: TGTGCCAGCAGCCTTAGCTCGGCACGGACATCCGGTGGTTATGCCATATATTTT.

The chain couples TRBV4-2 to TRBJ1-2; 7 nucleotides align to TRBD1. This CDR3 comprises 19 residues. CDR1 is LGHNA and CDR2 is YNFKEQ in the germline V gene. Trimming at V came to 0 bases and at J to 4 bases, leaving 17 bases not matched to a gene. The CDR3 nucleotides read TGTGCCAGCAGCCAAGATTGGAATAACGGGCAGGGGGTAATCTATGGCTACACCTTC. Amino acids: CASSQDWNNGQGVIYGYTF.

The CDR3 nucleotides read TGCGCCAGCAGCTTGGACAGCAACTCTGGAAACACCATATATTTT. Protein product: CASSLDSNSGNTIYF. The chain has TRBV5-1 and TRBJ1-3; D gene unclear. The CDR3 is 15 residues long. Germline loops: CDR1 SGHRS, CDR2 YFSETQ. V was cut by 0 bases and J by 0 bases, with 7 bases left in between.

The chain recombines TRBV4-1 with TRBJ2-3; D remains unclear. Trimming took 0 bases from V and 4 from J, leaving 14 bases between them. The germline gives CDR1 MGHRA, CDR2 YSYEKL. This CDR3 has 16 amino acids. CDR3 DNA: TGCGCCAGCAGCCAAGAATTTAGAACCCCTCCAGATACGCAGTATTTT. Translation gives CASSQEFRTPPDTQYF.

The V call is TRBV10-3, the J call TRBJ2-7; D is unclear. The CDR3 is 12 amino acids. Trimming took 0 bases from V and 6 from J, leaving 6 bases between them. The germline V gene encodes CDR1 ENHRY and CDR2 SYGVKD. The CDR3 DNA reads TGTGCCATCAGTGAGTCATGGGCCGAGCAGTACTTC. Its translation: CAISESWAEQYF.

V gene TRBV6-1 combines with J gene TRBJ2-7; 9 bases agree with TRBD1. The germline V gene has CDR1 MNHNS and CDR2 SASEGT. The V and J ends lost 4 bases and 4 bases, in that order; junction bases with no gene match: 14. This CDR3 region has 17 residues. The CDR3 loop reads CASSAPFSDRGAYEQYF. The DNA for the CDR3 is TGTGCCAGCAGTGCCCCCTTTTCGGACAGGGGTGCATACGAGCAGTACTTC.

The chain combines TRBV6-5 with TRBJ1-2, with 9 nucleotides matching TRBD1. Germline CDR1 is MNHEY and CDR2 is SVGAGI. This CDR3 has 13 amino acids. V gave up 5 bases and J gave up 3 bases; unmatched junction bases: 1. The chain's CDR3 is CASSRDRDYGYTF. For the CDR3, the DNA is TGTGCCAGCAGTAGGGACAGGGACTATGGCTACACCTTC.

This rearrangement joins TRBV30 to TRBJ1-5, with D unresolved. The CDR3 has 12 amino acids. Germline loops: CDR1 GTSNPN, CDR2 SVGIG (reference sequence). Trimming removed 1 base from V and 2 bases from J, with 3 bases in between. CDR3: CAWSGGNQPQHF. The CDR3 region has the DNA TGTGCCTGGAGTGGAGGCAATCAGCCCCAGCATTTT.

Of note for this clone: In the same sample, other DNA sequences code for this CDR3. V and J are TRBV10-3 and TRBJ1-3; D is perhaps TRBD1 (5 bases). Germline-derived CDR1 and CDR2 are ENHRY and SYGVKD. V was pared by 5 bases and J by 2 bases, with 7 bases between. This CDR3 spans 13 amino acids. CDR3 bases: TGTGCCATCAGTCAGGGTACTGGAAACACCATATATTTT. This encodes CAISQGTGNTIYF.

V and J are TRBV14 and TRBJ1-5; no firm D call. Germline loops: CDR1 SGHDN, CDR2 FVKESK. The V gene lost 2 bases and the J gene lost 4 bases, with 3 bases spanning the gap. The CDR3 length is 12 residues. CDR3 nucleotide sequence: TGTGCCAGCAGCCAACAAAATCAGCCCCAGCATTTT. Its translation: CASSQQNQPQHF. Together with reference TRBV14 and TRBJ1-5, the CDR3 gives the full variable domain: EAGVTQFPSHSVIEKGQTVTLRCDPISGHDNLYWYRRVMGKEIKFLLHFVKESKQDESGMPNNRFLAERTGGTYSTLKVQPAELEDSGVYFCASSQQNQPQHFGDGTRLSIL.

The J gene is TRBJ1-2, the V gene TRBV27; 9 bases align to TRBD1. The V and J ends lost 5 bases and 6 bases, in that order; junction bases with no gene match: 4. This CDR3 comprises 13 residues. CDR1 is MNHEY and CDR2 is SMNVEV in the germline V gene (reference sequence). In nucleotides, the CDR3 is TGTGCCAGCAGTGGTAGGGACAGGGATGGCTACACCTTC. Protein sequence: CASSGRDRDGYTF.

The chain recombines TRBV18 with TRBJ1-1; D gene uncertain. From germline, CDR1 is KGHSH and CDR2 LQKENI. Between the trimmed V and J ends, which lost 3 bases and 0 bases, there was a span of 11 bases. The CDR3 has 15 amino acids. The CDR3 region has the DNA TGTGCCAGCTCACCGTCCCTTACAATGAACACTGAAGCTTTCTTT. Translation gives CASSPSLTMNTEAFF.

V gene TRBV5-4 combines with J gene TRBJ1-5; D is undetermined. There are 15 residues in the CDR3. Trimming pared 2 bases from V and 1 base from J, leaving 10 bases between. Germline CDR1 is SGHNT and CDR2 is YYREEE (reference sequence). The CDR3 region is CASSFGGMSNQPQHF. In nucleotides, the CDR3 is TGTGCCAGCAGCTTTGGAGGAATGAGCAATCAGCCCCAGCATTTT.

This chain uses TRBV11-2 with TRBJ2-7; D gene ambiguous. The V end was cut by 7 bases, the J end by 2 bases, with 6 bases between. The CDR3 contains 11 residues. From germline, CDR1 is SGHAT and CDR2 FQNNGV. CDR3 protein: CASTPAYEQYF. The CDR3 nucleotides are TGTGCCAGCACTCCAGCCTACGAGCAGTACTTC.

J is TRBJ2-5 and V is TRBV30, with a weak D call TRBD1 (6 bases). CDR1 and CDR2 from the germline V gene are GTSNPN and SVGIG (reference sequence). This CDR3 region has 15 residues. Trimming left V 0 bases short and J 4 bases short, with 15 bases between. This chain's CDR3 is CAWSVPFLTGETQYF. The CDR3 nucleotides are TGTGCCTGGAGTGTTCCGTTTCTGACAGGAGAGACCCAGTACTTC.

The chain couples TRBV19 to TRBJ2-1, with 15 bases fitting TRBD2. This CDR3 contains 15 residues. Germline V gene data show CDR1 as LNHDA and CDR2 as SQIVND (reference sequence). The J segment lost 8 bases and the V segment lost 6 bases, leaving 5 bases of the junction unmatched. Here the CDR3 reads CASRVGLAGGDEQFF. Here the CDR3 DNA reads TGTGCCAGTAGGGTGGGACTAGCGGGAGGTGATGAGCAGTTCTTC.

V usage is TRBV7-2 and J usage is TRBJ2-5; D is possibly TRBD1 (6 bases). Trimming cost V 6 bases and J 2 bases, with 10 bases left between them. The CDR3 consists of 13 residues. Germline assignment: CDR1 SGHTA and CDR2 FQGNSA. The CDR3, as DNA: TGTGCCAGCAGTAGGGGGAGTCAAGAGACCCAGTACTTC. Residues: CASSRGSQETQYF. The full variable domain, its missing parts supplied by reference TRBV7-2 and TRBJ2-5, is GAGVSQSPSNKVTEKGKDVELRCDPISGHTALYWYRQSLGQGLEFLIYFQGNSAPDKSGLPSDRFSAERTGGSVSTLTIQRTQQEDSAVYLCASSRGSQETQYFGPGTRLLVL.

Of note for this clone: Other nucleotide sequences in the sample specify the same CDR3. The J gene is TRBJ1-1, the V gene TRBV19; no definite D call. V was pared by 2 bases and J by 3 bases, with 7 bases between. Germline CDR1 is LNHDA and CDR2 is SQIVND (reference sequence). The length of the CDR3 is 13 residues. For the CDR3, the DNA is TGTGCCAGTAGTATATTCCCGGACACTGAAGCTTTCTTT. Translation gives CASSIFPDTEAFF.

The V call is TRBV5-1, the J call TRBJ2-2, with 7 bases fitting TRBD1. V dropped 3 bases and J dropped 0; count of bases not matched to a gene: 5. There are 16 residues in the CDR3. CDR1 is SGHRS and CDR2 is YFSETQ in the germline V gene. The CDR3 DNA reads TGCGCCAGCAGCTACTCCGGGACAGCGAACACCGGGGAGCTGTTTTTT. Translation gives CASSYSGTANTGELFF.

V usage is TRBV7-3 and J usage is TRBJ2-1; tentative D call: TRBD1 (6 bases). CDR1 SGHTA and CDR2 FQGTGA come from the germline V gene. V gave up 5 bases and J gave up 9 bases, with 17 bases separating them. The length of the CDR3 is 14 residues. The CDR3 reads CASSISQGTGEQFF. The CDR3 DNA reads TGTGCCAGCAGCATATCACAGGGAACTGGTGAGCAGTTCTTC. Drawing the rest from reference TRBV7-3 and TRBJ2-1, the complete variable domain is GAGVSQTPSNKVTEKGKYVELRCDPISGHTALYWYRQSLGQGPEFLIYFQGTGAADDSGLPNDRFFAVRPEGSVSTLKIQRTERGDSAVYLCASSISQGTGEQFFGPGTRLTVL.

The V call is TRBV11-2, the J call TRBJ1-5; 7 bases align to TRBD1. This CDR3 spans 15 amino acids. With 5 bases clipped from V and 3 bases from J, the junction kept 7 bases outside the gene matches. The germline V gene encodes CDR1 SGHAT and CDR2 FQNNGV. This chain's CDR3 is CASSLNGQDNQPQHF. CDR3 nucleotides: TGTGCCAGCAGCCTAAACGGACAGGACAATCAGCCCCAGCATTTT.

The V call is TRBV5-1, the J call TRBJ1-5; D possibly corresponds to TRBD1 (6 bases). Per germline, CDR1 SGHRS and CDR2 YFSETQ. The V end was cut by 4 bases, the J end by 3 bases, with 14 bases between. The CDR3 consists of 15 residues. This CDR3 is CASSPTAGDNQPQHF. The CDR3 region has the DNA TGCGCCAGCAGCCCTACCGCAGGGGACAATCAGCCCCAGCATTTT.

This clone appeared a single time. The CDR3 sequence: CASTPDRAFSGNTIYF. In nucleotides, the CDR3 is TGTGCCAGTACCCCCGACAGGGCCTTCTCTGGAAACACCATATATTTT. The chain links TRBV19 to TRBJ1-3; 7 bases match TRBD1. Germline assignment: CDR1 LNHDA and CDR2 SQIVND (reference sequence). V lost 7 bases to trimming and J lost 0 bases; unmatched junction nucleotides: 9. There are 16 residues in the CDR3.

This chain joins TRBV4-1 and TRBJ1-5; TRBD1 aligns across 9 bases. This CDR3 region has 15 residues. With V trimmed by 4 bases and J by 6 bases, 7 bases remained unmatched. The germline CDR1 and CDR2 sequences are MGHRA and YSYEKL. The CDR3 DNA is TGCGCCAGCAGCCCGACAGGGGGGGGAGGTCAGCCCCAGCATTTT. Translated: CASSPTGGGGQPQHF.